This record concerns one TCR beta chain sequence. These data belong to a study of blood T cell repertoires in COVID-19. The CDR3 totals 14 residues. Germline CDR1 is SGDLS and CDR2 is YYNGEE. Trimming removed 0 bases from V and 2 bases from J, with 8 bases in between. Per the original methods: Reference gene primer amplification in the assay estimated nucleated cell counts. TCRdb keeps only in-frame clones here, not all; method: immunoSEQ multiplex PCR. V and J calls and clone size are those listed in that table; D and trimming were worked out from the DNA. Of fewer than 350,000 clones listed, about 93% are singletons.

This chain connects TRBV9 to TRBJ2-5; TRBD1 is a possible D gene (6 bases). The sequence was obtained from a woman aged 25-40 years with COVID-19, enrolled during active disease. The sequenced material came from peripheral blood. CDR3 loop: CASSVATGQETQYF. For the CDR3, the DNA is TGTGCCAGCAGCGTAGCAACAGGGCAAGAGACCCAGTACTTC. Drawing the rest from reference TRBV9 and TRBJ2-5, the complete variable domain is DSGVTQTPKHLITATGQRVTLRCSPRSGDLSVYWYQQSLDQGLQFLIQYYNGEERAKGNILERFSAQQFPDLHSELNLSSLELGDSALYFCASSVATGQETQYFGPGTRLLVL.